These T cell receptor beta chains were read from a single sample in a study of control samples from healthy donors and cancer patients. The protocol was immunoSEQ multiplex PCR, while the TCRdb copy is restricted to in-frame clones and leaves out a portion. The sample has 100,000 to 150,000 clones; roughly 92% are singletons. The material sequenced was blood. The origin of the receptors is a man aged 18 to 29 in good health. The CDR3 runs from the conserved cysteine through the conserved F or W. A D gene is named only where the DNA matches it firmly. The size entry is marked missing in some rows and otherwise reads once, few, many or a size class.

>NA|TRBV4-1|TRBJ2-3|NA
CASSQGRGTDTQYF
TGCGCCAGCAGCCAAGGACGCGGGACAGATACGCAGTATTTT
>NA|TRBV30|TRBJ1-1|NA
CAWSGHGDTEAFF
TGTGCCTGGAGTGGACACGGGGACACTGAAGCTTTCTTT
>TRBD2|TRBV5-1|TRBJ2-5|NA
CASSSTSGEETQYF
TGCGCCAGCAGTTCAACTAGCGGGGAAGAGACCCAGTACTTC
>NA|TRBV7-6|TRBJ2-1|NA
CASSLVSPEANEQFF
TGTGCCAGCAGCTTAGTTTCTCCGGAGGCCAATGAGCAGTTCTTC
>NA|TRBV12-5|TRBJ1-3|NA
CASGWVGWGTYSGNTIYF
TGTGCTAGTGGTTGGGTGGGGTGGGGGACCTACTCTGGAAACACCATATATTTT
>NA|TRBV6-2/TRBV6-3|TRBJ2-7|NA
CASSYPLVGIYEQYF
TGTGCCAGCAGTTACCCTTTAGTTGGGATCTACGAGCAGTACTTC
>NA|TRBV7-9|TRBJ1-2|once
CASSLALGETVHGYTF
TGTGCCAGCAGCTTAGCGCTCGGGGAGACGGTCCATGGCTACACCTTC
>TRBD1|TRBV9|TRBJ2-1|NA
CASSLFDRVPDNEQFF
TGTGCCAGCAGCCTCTTTGACAGGGTCCCCGACAATGAGCAGTTCTTC
>NA|TRBV7-9|TRBJ2-2|NA
CASGSHGELFF
TGTGCCAGCGGCAGCCACGGGGAGCTGTTTTTT
>TRBD2|TRBV5-1|TRBJ2-7|NA
CASSLATSGGNYEQYF
TGCGCCAGCAGCTTGGCGACTAGCGGGGGAAACTACGAGCAGTACTTC
>NA|TRBV7-2|TRBJ1-5|NA
CASSLGGGPQHF
TGTGCCAGCAGCTTAGGAGGAGGGCCCCAGCATTTT
>TRBD1|TRBV7-2|TRBJ1-6|NA
CASSSDRANSPLHF
TGTGCCAGCAGCTCTGACAGGGCTAATTCACCCCTCCACTTT
>NA|TRBV10-2|TRBJ2-2|few
CASSSTFFGDNTGELFF
TGCGCCAGCAGTTCGACCTTTTTCGGAGATAACACCGGGGAGCTGTTTTTT
>TRBD2|TRBV10-3|TRBJ2-1|NA
CAISGSGTGGGLNEQFF
TGTGCCATCAGCGGATCCGGGACGGGCGGGGGGCTCAATGAGCAGTTCTTC